These T cell receptor beta chains were read from a single sample in a study of T cell changes during pregnancy in multiple sclerosis. Sequenced by immunoSEQ multiplex PCR; TCRdb stores in-frame clones only, minus some. The sample shows roughly 80,000 clones, about 90% of them seen only once. The material sequenced was peripheral blood, taken before pregnancy. Source of these receptors: a female donor with multiple sclerosis, enrolled in a pregnancy study. Each CDR3 is given with its conserved first and last residue. Each record gives: J gene, D gene, clone size, V gene, CDR3 protein, CDR3 DNA. The D gene is left open where the match is weak. Clone size appears in some rows only: once, few, many, or a class for an expanded clone.

j_gene: TRBJ2-2
d_gene: -
abundance: -
v_gene: TRBV5-1
CDR3aa: CASSLPGQNTGELFF
CDR3nt: TGCGCCAGCAGCCTGCCGGGACAGAACACCGGGGAGCTGTTTTTT

j_gene: TRBJ2-1
d_gene: -
abundance: -
v_gene: TRBV7-9
CDR3aa: CASSLESGNEQFF
CDR3nt: TGTGCCAGCAGCTTAGAATCAGGGAATGAGCAGTTCTTC

j_gene: TRBJ2-7
d_gene: TRBD1
abundance: -
v_gene: TRBV5-1
CDR3aa: CASSYPGQGSEQYF
CDR3nt: TGCGCCAGCAGTTACCCGGGACAGGGGTCCGAGCAGTACTTC

j_gene: TRBJ1-5
d_gene: -
abundance: -
v_gene: TRBV5-1
CDR3aa: CASSSYNQPQHF
CDR3nt: TGCGCCAGCAGCTCCTACAATCAGCCCCAGCATTTT

j_gene: TRBJ1-1
d_gene: -
abundance: -
v_gene: TRBV5-6
CDR3aa: CASSLVGDVTEAFF
CDR3nt: TGTGCCAGCAGCTTGGTAGGGGATGTCACTGAAGCTTTCTTT

j_gene: TRBJ2-1
d_gene: -
abundance: -
v_gene: TRBV6-1
CDR3aa: CASSETTRGDSYNEQFF
CDR3nt: TGTGCCAGCAGTGAAACGACGCGGGGGGACAGCTACAATGAGCAGTTCTTC

j_gene: TRBJ2-7
d_gene: -
abundance: -
v_gene: TRBV29-1
CDR3aa: CSAIGGPYEQYF
CDR3nt: TGCAGCGCCATCGGTGGTCCCTACGAGCAGTACTTC

j_gene: TRBJ2-3
d_gene: TRBD1
abundance: once
v_gene: TRBV9
CDR3aa: CASSARQGTDTQYF
CDR3nt: TGTGCCAGCAGCGCCCGACAGGGAACAGATACGCAGTATTTT

j_gene: TRBJ2-7
d_gene: -
abundance: once
v_gene: TRBV28
CDR3aa: CASSNAPRPWASYEQYF
CDR3nt: TGTGCCAGCAGTAATGCCCCACGACCCTGGGCCTCCTACGAGCAGTACTTC

j_gene: TRBJ1-4
d_gene: TRBD1
abundance: -
v_gene: TRBV27
CDR3aa: CASRGQGGNEKLFF
CDR3nt: TGTGCCAGCAGGGGACAGGGAGGGAATGAAAAACTGTTTTTT

j_gene: TRBJ2-5
d_gene: TRBD2
abundance: -
v_gene: TRBV28
CDR3aa: CASSFRTSGSGVYRQETQYF
CDR3nt: TGTGCCAGCAGTTTCAGAACTAGCGGGAGCGGGGTGTACCGCCAAGAGACCCAGTACTTC

j_gene: TRBJ2-7
d_gene: -
abundance: -
v_gene: TRBV18
CDR3aa: CASSPGGSGLYEQYF
CDR3nt: TGTGCCAGCTCACCCGGGGGTTCGGGTCTCTACGAGCAGTACTTC